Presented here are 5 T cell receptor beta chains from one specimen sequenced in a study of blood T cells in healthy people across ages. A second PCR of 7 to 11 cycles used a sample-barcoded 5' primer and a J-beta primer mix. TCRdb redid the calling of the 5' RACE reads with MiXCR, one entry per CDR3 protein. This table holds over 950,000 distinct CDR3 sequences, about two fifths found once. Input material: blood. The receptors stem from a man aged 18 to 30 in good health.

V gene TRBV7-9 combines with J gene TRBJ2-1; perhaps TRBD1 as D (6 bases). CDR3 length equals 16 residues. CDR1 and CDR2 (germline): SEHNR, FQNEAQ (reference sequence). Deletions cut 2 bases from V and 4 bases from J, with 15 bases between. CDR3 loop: CASSLRVTGPYNEQFF. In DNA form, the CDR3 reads TGTGCCAGCAGCTTAAGGGTAACAGGGCCGTACAATGAGCAGTTCTTC.

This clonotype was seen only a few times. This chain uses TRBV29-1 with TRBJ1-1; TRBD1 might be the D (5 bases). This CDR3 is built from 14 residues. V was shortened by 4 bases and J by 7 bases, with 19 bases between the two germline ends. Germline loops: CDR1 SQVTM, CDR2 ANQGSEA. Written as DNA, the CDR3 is TGCAGCGTTGGTGCCAGGGACGCGTCTGATGAAGCTTTCTTT. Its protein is CSVGARDASDEAFF. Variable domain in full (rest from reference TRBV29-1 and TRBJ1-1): SAVISQKPSRDICQRGTSLTIQCQVDSQVTMMFWYRQQPGQSLTLIATANQGSEATYESGFVIDKFPISRPNLTFSTLTVSNMSPEDSSIYLCSVGARDASDEAFFGQGTRLTVV.

In DNA, the CDR3 is TGTGCCATCAGTGAGTCTTCCGGGACAACCATGAATGCTTTCTTT. Protein sequence: CAISESSGTTMNAFF. V usage is TRBV10-3 and J usage is TRBJ1-1; D is perhaps TRBD1 (6 bases). The CDR3 runs to 15 residues. Germline CDR1 ENHRY, CDR2 SYGVKD. Trimming took off 0 bases at V and 11 bases at J, with 19 bases between the two ends.

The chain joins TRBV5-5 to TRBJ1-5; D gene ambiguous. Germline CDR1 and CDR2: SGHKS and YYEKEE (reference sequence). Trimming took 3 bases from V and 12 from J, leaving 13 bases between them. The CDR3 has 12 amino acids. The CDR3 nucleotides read TGTGCCAGCAGCTGGGAAGGGAAGGGCCAGCATTTT. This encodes CASSWEGKGQHF.

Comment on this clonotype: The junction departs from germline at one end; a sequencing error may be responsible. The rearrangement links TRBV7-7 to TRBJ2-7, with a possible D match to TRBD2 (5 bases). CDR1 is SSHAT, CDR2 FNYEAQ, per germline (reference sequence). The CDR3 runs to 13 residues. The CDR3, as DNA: TGTGCTAGCAGCTCAGCGGCGAACGACGAGCAGTACTTC. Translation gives CASSSAANDEQYF.